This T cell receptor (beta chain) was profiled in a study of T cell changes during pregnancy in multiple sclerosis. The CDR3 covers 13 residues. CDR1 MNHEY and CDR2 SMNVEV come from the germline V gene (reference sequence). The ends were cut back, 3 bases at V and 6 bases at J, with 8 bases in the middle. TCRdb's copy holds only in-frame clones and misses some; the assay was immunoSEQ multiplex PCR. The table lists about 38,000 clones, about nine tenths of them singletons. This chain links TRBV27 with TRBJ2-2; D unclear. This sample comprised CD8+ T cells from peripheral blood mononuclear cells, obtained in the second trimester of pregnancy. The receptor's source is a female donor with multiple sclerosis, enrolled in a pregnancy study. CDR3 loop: CASSFPPAGELFF. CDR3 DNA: TGTGCCAGCAGTTTCCCCCCTGCCGGGGAGCTGTTTTTT.